The entry that follows covers one T cell receptor (beta chain) sequence. This sample was taken from a study of blood T cell repertoires in COVID-19. CDR1 is SGHRS and CDR2 is YFSETQ in the germline V gene. The CDR3 consists of 15 residues. The V segment lost 4 bases and the J segment 7 bases; nucleotides outside the gene matches: 5. Per the authors' pipeline: Reference gene primer amplification gave estimated nucleated cell counts. The table came from immunoSEQ multiplex PCR; TCRdb's copy has only in-frame clones and leaves some out. V and J calls and clone size come straight from that table; D and trimming were deduced from the DNA. This table holds 150,000 to 200,000 clones, roughly four fifths found once.

This sequence was found in a man aged 60 to 75 with active or convalescent COVID-19. Sequencing input: peripheral blood. The chain joins TRBV5-1 to TRBJ1-6; 10 bases line up with TRBD1. CDR3 in DNA: TGCGCCAGCAGCCGACAGGGGGCTCAAAATTCACCCCTCCACTTT. Translated: CASSRQGAQNSPLHF.